Listed below are T cell receptor beta chains from one sample, sequenced in a study of cytomegalovirus exposure and HLA in healthy donors. Some clones are missing from TCRdb's copy, which holds only in-frame ones; the method was immunoSEQ multiplex PCR. The table has under 200,000 clones, around 81% seen once. Sequenced: PBMCs. The receptors derive from a man aged 40-55 years in good health and CMV-seronegative. Both conserved end residues are part of each CDR3. A D gene is named only where the DNA matches it firmly. Some rows mark clone size as missing; the rest say once, few, many or name a class of expanded clone.

V gene: TRBV2; D gene: TRBD1; clone size: NA; J gene: TRBJ1-1; CDR3 DNA: TGTGCCAGCAGTGAAGTGGGACAGGGGACTGAAGCTTTCTTT; CDR3 protein: CASSEVGQGTEAFF
V gene: TRBV10-3; D gene: TRBD1; clone size: NA; J gene: TRBJ1-2; CDR3 DNA: TGTGCCATCAGTGGGGACAGCTTCGGGTATGGCTACACCTTC; CDR3 protein: CAISGDSFGYGYTF
V gene: TRBV5-6; D gene: NA; clone size: few; J gene: TRBJ2-7; CDR3 DNA: TGTGCCAGCAGCTCAAGGGCCCAAGGGGCGCAGTACTTC; CDR3 protein: CASSSRAQGAQYF
V gene: TRBV2; D gene: NA; clone size: NA; J gene: TRBJ2-6; CDR3 DNA: TGTGCCAGCAAAGGCGGCCTCTCTGGGGCCAACGTCCTGACTTTC; CDR3 protein: CASKGGLSGANVLTF
V gene: TRBV7-2; D gene: TRBD1; clone size: once; J gene: TRBJ1-1; CDR3 DNA: TGTGCCAGCAGCTTAGCGCCAGACAGGGTTAAGGAAGCTTTCTTT; CDR3 protein: CASSLAPDRVKEAFF
V gene: TRBV19; D gene: TRBD2; clone size: NA; J gene: TRBJ2-1; CDR3 DNA: TGTGCCAGTAGTATGGCTAGCGGCAATGAGCAGTTCTTC; CDR3 protein: CASSMASGNEQFF
V gene: TRBV15; D gene: TRBD2; clone size: NA; J gene: TRBJ2-1; CDR3 DNA: TGTGCCACCAGCAGAGTAGGGCGCGGGGGGGCCCCCTACAATGAGCAGTTCTTC; CDR3 protein: CATSRVGRGGAPYNEQFF
V gene: TRBV19; D gene: TRBD2; clone size: NA; J gene: TRBJ2-5; CDR3 DNA: TGTGCCAGTTCCGACGGGGGGGTAGCGGGTGCTCAAGAGACCCAGTACTTC; CDR3 protein: CASSDGGVAGAQETQYF
V gene: TRBV6-1; D gene: TRBD1; clone size: NA; J gene: TRBJ1-2; CDR3 DNA: TGTGCCAGCAGTGCCGCGACAGGGCCCGCCTATGGCTACACCTTC; CDR3 protein: CASSAATGPAYGYTF
V gene: TRBV11-2; D gene: TRBD1; clone size: NA; J gene: TRBJ1-1; CDR3 DNA: TGTGCCAGCAGCTGGGGGACAGCCGGGGGTGAAGCTTTCTTT; CDR3 protein: CASSWGTAGGEAFF
V gene: TRBV5-4; D gene: NA; clone size: NA; J gene: TRBJ2-5; CDR3 DNA: TGTGCCAGCAGACAGGACTGGGGGGTAGAGACCCAGTACTTC; CDR3 protein: CASRQDWGVETQYF
V gene: TRBV19; D gene: NA; clone size: NA; J gene: TRBJ1-1; CDR3 DNA: TGTGCCAGTAGTATACAGGGGTCCGCTGAAGCTTTCTTT; CDR3 protein: CASSIQGSAEAFF
V gene: TRBV18; D gene: NA; clone size: NA; J gene: TRBJ2-5; CDR3 DNA: TGTGCCAGCTCACCAACGACAGGCCTCCAAGAGACCCAGTACTTC; CDR3 protein: CASSPTTGLQETQYF
V gene: TRBV7-2; D gene: TRBD1; clone size: NA; J gene: TRBJ2-3; CDR3 DNA: TGTGCCAGCAGACGTAGGGGACAGGAGCAGTCGGATACGCAGTATTTT; CDR3 protein: CASRRRGQEQSDTQYF
V gene: TRBV5-4; D gene: TRBD1; clone size: NA; J gene: TRBJ1-1; CDR3 DNA: TGTGCCAGCAGCCCCGGGACAGGGGAAGCTGAAGCTTTCTTT; CDR3 protein: CASSPGTGEAEAFF
V gene: TRBV6-5; D gene: NA; clone size: NA; J gene: TRBJ1-5; CDR3 DNA: TGTGCCAGCAGTTCACAGGGAAGCAATCAGCCCCAGCATTTT; CDR3 protein: CASSSQGSNQPQHF
V gene: TRBV29-1; D gene: TRBD1; clone size: once; J gene: TRBJ2-6; CDR3 DNA: TGCAGCGTCGAGGGGACAGGGGATCCCAACGTCCTGACTTTC; CDR3 protein: CSVEGTGDPNVLTF
V gene: TRBV7-9; D gene: TRBD2; clone size: NA; J gene: TRBJ2-7; CDR3 DNA: TGTGCCAGCAGCGGACCGGGGACGGGGGGAGAGCAGTACTTC; CDR3 protein: CASSGPGTGGEQYF